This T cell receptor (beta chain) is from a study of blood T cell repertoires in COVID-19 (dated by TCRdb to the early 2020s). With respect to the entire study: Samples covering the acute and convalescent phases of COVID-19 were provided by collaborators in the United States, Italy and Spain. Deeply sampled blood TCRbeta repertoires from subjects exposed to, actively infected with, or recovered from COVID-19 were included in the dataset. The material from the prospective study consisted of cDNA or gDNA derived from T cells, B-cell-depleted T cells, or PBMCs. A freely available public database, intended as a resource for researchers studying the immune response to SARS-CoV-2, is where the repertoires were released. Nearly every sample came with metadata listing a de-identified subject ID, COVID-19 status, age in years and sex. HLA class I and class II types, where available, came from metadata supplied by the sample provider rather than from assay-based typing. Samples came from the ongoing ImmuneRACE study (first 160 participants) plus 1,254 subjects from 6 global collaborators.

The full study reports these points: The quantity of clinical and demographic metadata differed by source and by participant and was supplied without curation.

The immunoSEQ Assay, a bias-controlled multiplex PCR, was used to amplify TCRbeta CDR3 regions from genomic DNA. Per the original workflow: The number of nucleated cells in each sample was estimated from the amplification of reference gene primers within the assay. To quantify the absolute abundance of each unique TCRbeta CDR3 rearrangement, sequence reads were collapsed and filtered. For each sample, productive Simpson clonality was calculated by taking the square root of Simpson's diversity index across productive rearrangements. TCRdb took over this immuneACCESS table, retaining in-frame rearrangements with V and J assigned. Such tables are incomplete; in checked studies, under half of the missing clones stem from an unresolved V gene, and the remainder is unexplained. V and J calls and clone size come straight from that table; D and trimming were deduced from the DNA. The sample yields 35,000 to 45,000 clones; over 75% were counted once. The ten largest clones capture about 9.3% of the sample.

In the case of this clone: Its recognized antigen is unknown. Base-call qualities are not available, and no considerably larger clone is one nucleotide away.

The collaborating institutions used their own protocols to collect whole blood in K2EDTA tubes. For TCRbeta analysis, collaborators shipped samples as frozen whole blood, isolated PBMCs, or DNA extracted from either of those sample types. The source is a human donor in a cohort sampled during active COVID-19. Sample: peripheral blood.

Read as DNA, the sequence is TGTGCCAGTACCGGGCGGGTTGAGCAGTTCTTC. Translated, it gives CASTGRVEQFF. Rearrangement joined TRBV19 to TRBJ2-1; the D region possibly corresponds to TRBD2 (5 bases align). A distance of 10 bases separates the germline ends of V and J, which lose 7 bases and 9 bases respectively. The CDR3 spans 11 residues, from the cysteine through the phenylalanine. Just the 33-base CDR3 DNA is kept, in frame starting at base 1. CDR1 is given as LNHDA and CDR2 as SQIVND, both from the germline V gene (reference sequence).